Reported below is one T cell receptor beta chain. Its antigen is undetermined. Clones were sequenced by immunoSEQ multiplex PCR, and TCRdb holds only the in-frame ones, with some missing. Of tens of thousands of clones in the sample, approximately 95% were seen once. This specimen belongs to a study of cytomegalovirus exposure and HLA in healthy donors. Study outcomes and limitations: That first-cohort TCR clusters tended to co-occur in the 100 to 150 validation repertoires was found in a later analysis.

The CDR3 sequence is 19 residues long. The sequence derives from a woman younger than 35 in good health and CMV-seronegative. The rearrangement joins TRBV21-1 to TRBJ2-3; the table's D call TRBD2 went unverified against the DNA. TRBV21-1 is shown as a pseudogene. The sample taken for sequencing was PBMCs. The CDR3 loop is CASSKRGTRGGDNTDTQYF. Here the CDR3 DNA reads TGTGCCAGCAGCAAGCGAGGGACTCGCGGGGGGGATAACACAGATACGCAGTATTTT.